This is a list of T cell receptor beta chains from one sample in a study of blood T cell repertoires in COVID-19. TCRdb's copy holds only in-frame clones and misses some; the assay was immunoSEQ multiplex PCR. The table shows around 200,000 clones, with roughly 86% occurring only once. Sample: peripheral blood. These receptors all come from a man aged 35 to 55 with active or convalescent COVID-19. Both conserved end residues are part of each CDR3. Fields, in order: V gene, D gene, J gene, clone size, CDR3 protein, CDR3 DNA. A D gene is named only where the DNA matches it firmly. Where a row states a size, it is once, few, many or the class of an expanded clone; other rows omit it.

v_gene: TRBV7-2
d_gene: .
j_gene: TRBJ2-3
abundance: .
CDR3aa: CASSSAQRLDTQYF
CDR3nt: TGTGCCAGCAGCTCAGCGCAGCGGTTAGATACGCAGTATTTT

v_gene: TRBV6-1
d_gene: .
j_gene: TRBJ2-7
abundance: .
CDR3aa: CASSERTVKSYEQYF
CDR3nt: TGTGCCAGCAGTGAAAGGACAGTCAAATCCTACGAGCAGTACTTC

v_gene: TRBV7-3
d_gene: .
j_gene: TRBJ1-5
abundance: .
CDR3aa: CASSLSPGSGPQHF
CDR3nt: TGTGCCAGCAGCTTAAGTCCGGGAAGTGGGCCCCAGCATTTT

v_gene: TRBV5-4
d_gene: .
j_gene: TRBJ2-5
abundance: once
CDR3aa: CASSLAGPETQYF
CDR3nt: TGTGCCAGCAGCTTGGCAGGGCCAGAGACCCAGTACTTC

v_gene: TRBV2
d_gene: .
j_gene: TRBJ1-1
abundance: .
CDR3aa: CASSHRNTEAFF
CDR3nt: TGTGCCAGCAGTCACAGGAACACTGAAGCTTTCTTT

v_gene: TRBV24-1
d_gene: .
j_gene: TRBJ2-3
abundance: .
CDR3aa: CATSAKRRSTDTQYF
CDR3nt: TGTGCCACCAGTGCTAAGCGGAGGAGCACAGATACGCAGTATTTT

v_gene: TRBV7-9
d_gene: TRBD1
j_gene: TRBJ2-2
abundance: .
CDR3aa: CASSSGTGGFGELFF
CDR3nt: TGTGCCAGCAGCTCAGGCACAGGGGGTTTCGGGGAGCTGTTTTTT

v_gene: TRBV4-1
d_gene: .
j_gene: TRBJ1-1
abundance: .
CDR3aa: CASSQVGGRKTEAFF
CDR3nt: TGCGCCAGCAGCCAAGTCGGAGGGCGAAAGACTGAAGCTTTCTTT

v_gene: TRBV6-2/TRBV6-3
d_gene: TRBD1
j_gene: TRBJ1-1
abundance: many
CDR3aa: CASSYRQGARVTEAFF
CDR3nt: TGTGCCAGCAGTTATCGGCAGGGGGCCAGGGTCACTGAAGCTTTCTTT

v_gene: TRBV13
d_gene: .
j_gene: TRBJ2-1
abundance: once
CDR3aa: CASSYRDTNNEQFF
CDR3nt: TGTGCCAGCAGCTACAGGGACACTAACAATGAGCAGTTCTTC

v_gene: TRBV14
d_gene: .
j_gene: TRBJ2-7
abundance: .
CDR3aa: CASSPTGLGRGEQYF
CDR3nt: TGTGCCAGCAGCCCAACAGGGCTGGGAAGGGGCGAGCAGTACTTC

v_gene: TRBV7-8
d_gene: .
j_gene: TRBJ1-3
abundance: .
CDR3aa: CASSLRQGRRDSGNTIYF
CDR3nt: TGTGCCAGCAGCTTAAGGCAGGGCCGAAGGGACTCTGGAAACACCATATATTTT

v_gene: TRBV2
d_gene: .
j_gene: TRBJ1-2
abundance: .
CDR3aa: CASSAAGRANYGYTF
CDR3nt: TGTGCCAGCAGCGCCGCCGGCAGGGCGAACTATGGCTACACCTTC

v_gene: TRBV7-2
d_gene: TRBD2
j_gene: TRBJ2-1
abundance: few
CDR3aa: CASSLAFSGGYNEQFF
CDR3nt: TGTGCCAGCAGCTTAGCGTTTAGCGGGGGCTACAATGAGCAGTTCTTC

v_gene: TRBV4-2
d_gene: .
j_gene: TRBJ1-1
abundance: .
CDR3aa: CASSQVLAAGAFF
CDR3nt: TGTGCCAGCAGCCAAGTTTTGGCCGCGGGAGCTTTCTTT

v_gene: TRBV18
d_gene: .
j_gene: TRBJ2-5
abundance: .
CDR3aa: CASSTSGYYQETQYF
CDR3nt: TGTGCCAGCTCAACAAGCGGCTATTACCAAGAGACCCAGTACTTC

v_gene: TRBV24-1
d_gene: TRBD2
j_gene: TRBJ2-3
abundance: .
CDR3aa: CATSVPISGGPGNTQYF
CDR3nt: TGTGCCACCAGTGTTCCTATTAGCGGGGGGCCGGGGAATACGCAGTATTTT

v_gene: TRBV29-1
d_gene: .
j_gene: TRBJ1-3
abundance: .
CDR3aa: CSVVLNGQTTGNTIYF
CDR3nt: TGCAGCGTTGTGCTCAACGGACAGACTACTGGAAACACCATATATTTT

v_gene: TRBV2
d_gene: TRBD2
j_gene: TRBJ2-3
abundance: once
CDR3aa: CASKVGLGGSLTDTQYF
CDR3nt: TGTGCCAGCAAAGTGGGCCTGGGGGGGTCCCTCACAGATACGCAGTATTTT

v_gene: TRBV5-1
d_gene: .
j_gene: TRBJ1-1
abundance: few
CDR3aa: CASSLGQTYTEAFF
CDR3nt: TGCGCCAGCAGCTTGGGACAGACCTACACTGAAGCTTTCTTT

v_gene: TRBV6-5
d_gene: TRBD1
j_gene: TRBJ1-4
abundance: .
CDR3aa: CASSYRGLDEKLFF
CDR3nt: TGTGCCAGCAGTTATAGGGGGCTCGACGAAAAACTGTTTTTT

v_gene: TRBV18
d_gene: TRBD2
j_gene: TRBJ2-1
abundance: once
CDR3aa: CASSPGTSFNEQFF
CDR3nt: TGTGCCAGCTCGCCGGGGACTAGCTTCAATGAGCAGTTCTTC

v_gene: TRBV30
d_gene: TRBD1
j_gene: TRBJ1-2
abundance: .
CDR3aa: CAWSPPGGYNYGYTF
CDR3nt: TGTGCCTGGAGTCCCCCAGGGGGCTATAACTATGGCTACACCTTC

v_gene: TRBV19
d_gene: TRBD1
j_gene: TRBJ1-4
abundance: .
CDR3aa: CASRLRTRGLGEKLFF
CDR3nt: TGTGCCAGTAGGTTACGAACCAGGGGGCTCGGGGAAAAACTGTTTTTT

v_gene: TRBV28
d_gene: TRBD1
j_gene: TRBJ2-2
abundance: .
CDR3aa: CASHYKGAGTGELFF
CDR3nt: TGTGCCAGCCATTATAAGGGGGCGGGCACCGGGGAGCTGTTTTTT

v_gene: TRBV9
d_gene: .
j_gene: TRBJ1-4
abundance: .
CDR3aa: CASSGTGDEKLFF
CDR3nt: TGTGCCAGCAGCGGTACCGGGGATGAAAAACTGTTTTTT

v_gene: TRBV9
d_gene: TRBD1
j_gene: TRBJ1-4
abundance: .
CDR3aa: CASSAGQGLEKLFF
CDR3nt: TGTGCCAGCAGCGCCGGACAGGGCCTGGAAAAACTGTTTTTT

v_gene: TRBV21-1
d_gene: .
j_gene: TRBJ1-5
abundance: .
CDR3aa: CASSREEGDRGQGNQPQHF
CDR3nt: TGTGCCAGCAGCCGCGAGGAAGGCGACAGGGGGCAAGGCAATCAGCCCCAGCATTTT

v_gene: TRBV2
d_gene: .
j_gene: TRBJ2-6
abundance: .
CDR3aa: CASSVVLANVLTF
CDR3nt: TGTGCCAGCAGTGTTGTCCTGGCCAACGTCCTGACTTTC

v_gene: TRBV2
d_gene: TRBD1
j_gene: TRBJ1-5
abundance: .
CDR3aa: CASIGRDRVNQPQHF
CDR3nt: TGTGCCAGCATAGGCCGGGACAGGGTCAATCAGCCCCAGCATTTT

v_gene: TRBV28
d_gene: TRBD1
j_gene: TRBJ1-3
abundance: .
CDR3aa: CASSSTDRGLNF
CDR3nt: TGTGCCAGCAGTTCGACGGACAGGGGCCTAAATTTT

v_gene: TRBV30
d_gene: .
j_gene: TRBJ1-6
abundance: .
CDR3aa: CAWSAGPSNSPLHF
CDR3nt: TGTGCCTGGAGCGCGGGACCAAGCAATTCACCCCTCCACTTT

v_gene: TRBV18
d_gene: TRBD1
j_gene: TRBJ1-2
abundance: few
CDR3aa: CASSPEGQVYGYTF
CDR3nt: TGTGCCAGCTCACCGGAGGGACAGGTCTATGGCTACACCTTC

v_gene: TRBV15
d_gene: .
j_gene: TRBJ2-1
abundance: once
CDR3aa: CATSRDQGSNEQFF
CDR3nt: TGTGCCACCAGCAGAGATCAGGGAAGCAATGAGCAGTTCTTC

v_gene: TRBV30
d_gene: .
j_gene: TRBJ1-6
abundance: .
CDR3aa: CAWSVETENSPLHF
CDR3nt: TGTGCCTGGAGTGTGGAGACAGAGAATTCACCCCTCCACTTT

v_gene: TRBV9
d_gene: TRBD1
j_gene: TRBJ1-2
abundance: once
CDR3aa: CASSGTGGRGYTF
CDR3nt: TGTGCCAGCAGCGGGACAGGGGGCCGCGGCTACACCTTC

v_gene: TRBV7-9
d_gene: TRBD1
j_gene: TRBJ1-4
abundance: few
CDR3aa: CASTKDRWNEKLFF
CDR3nt: TGTGCCAGCACCAAGGACAGGTGGAATGAAAAACTGTTTTTT

v_gene: TRBV28
d_gene: .
j_gene: TRBJ1-3
abundance: .
CDR3aa: CASSSTTGLHSGNTIYF
CDR3nt: TGTGCCAGCAGTTCCACTACAGGCCTCCACTCTGGAAACACCATATATTTT

v_gene: TRBV30
d_gene: TRBD2
j_gene: TRBJ2-5
abundance: .
CDR3aa: CAWSRTSGGGETQYF
CDR3nt: TGTGCCTGGAGCAGGACTAGCGGGGGCGGAGAGACCCAGTACTTC

v_gene: TRBV10-1
d_gene: .
j_gene: TRBJ1-1
abundance: .
CDR3aa: CARVGRVNTEAFF
CDR3nt: TGCGCCAGGGTCGGCAGGGTGAACACTGAAGCTTTCTTT

v_gene: TRBV14
d_gene: TRBD1
j_gene: TRBJ2-1
abundance: .
CDR3aa: CASSHRGWNEQFF
CDR3nt: TGTGCCAGCAGTCACAGGGGGTGGAATGAGCAGTTCTTC

v_gene: TRBV19
d_gene: TRBD1
j_gene: TRBJ2-2
abundance: .
CDR3aa: CASRTGTGAGELFF
CDR3nt: TGTGCCAGCCGCACCGGGACAGGGGCCGGGGAGCTGTTTTTT

v_gene: TRBV18
d_gene: TRBD2
j_gene: TRBJ2-5
abundance: .
CDR3aa: CASSPLAGSETQYF
CDR3nt: TGTGCCAGCTCACCCCTAGCGGGGTCAGAGACCCAGTACTTC

v_gene: TRBV30
d_gene: .
j_gene: TRBJ2-2
abundance: .
CDR3aa: CAWLVGHANTGELFF
CDR3nt: TGTGCCTGGTTGGTTGGACATGCTAACACCGGGGAGCTGTTTTTT

v_gene: TRBV5-1
d_gene: .
j_gene: TRBJ2-5
abundance: .
CDR3aa: CASSLDRVEETQYF
CDR3nt: TGCGCCAGCAGCTTGGACAGGGTTGAGGAGACCCAGTACTTC

v_gene: TRBV30
d_gene: TRBD1
j_gene: TRBJ1-3
abundance: .
CDR3aa: CAWSVRDRLTGNTIYF
CDR3nt: TGTGCCTGGAGTGTACGGGACAGGCTCACTGGAAACACCATATATTTT

v_gene: TRBV2
d_gene: .
j_gene: TRBJ1-2
abundance: .
CDR3aa: CASSDEGNGYTF
CDR3nt: TGTGCCAGCAGTGACGAGGGAAACGGCTACACCTTC

v_gene: TRBV15
d_gene: TRBD1
j_gene: TRBJ2-7
abundance: .
CDR3aa: CATSRERQGAGEQYF
CDR3nt: TGTGCCACCAGCAGAGAACGACAGGGGGCGGGCGAGCAGTACTTC

v_gene: TRBV28
d_gene: .
j_gene: TRBJ1-4
abundance: .
CDR3aa: CASKSRVDEKLFF
CDR3nt: TGTGCCAGCAAGTCCAGGGTTGATGAAAAACTGTTTTTT

v_gene: TRBV7-8
d_gene: .
j_gene: TRBJ1-6
abundance: .
CDR3aa: CASSLEAQGSPLHF
CDR3nt: TGTGCCAGCAGCTTAGAAGCTCAGGGCTCGCCCCTCCACTTT

v_gene: TRBV7-2
d_gene: TRBD2
j_gene: TRBJ2-7
abundance: .
CDR3aa: CASSLQRGGLGEQYF
CDR3nt: TGTGCCAGCAGCTTACAGCGGGGGGGCCTGGGCGAGCAGTACTTC

v_gene: TRBV27
d_gene: .
j_gene: TRBJ2-7
abundance: .
CDR3aa: CASSLSARYEQYF
CDR3nt: TGTGCCAGCAGTTTATCCGCCCGGTACGAGCAGTACTTC

v_gene: TRBV9
d_gene: .
j_gene: TRBJ1-6
abundance: .
CDR3aa: CASSVGGADRSPLHF
CDR3nt: TGTGCCAGCAGCGTAGGAGGAGCAGATCGCTCACCCCTCCACTTT

v_gene: TRBV4-2
d_gene: .
j_gene: TRBJ1-4
abundance: .
CDR3aa: CASSQGWANPNEKLFF
CDR3nt: TGTGCCAGCAGCCAAGGGTGGGCAAACCCTAATGAAAAACTGTTTTTT

v_gene: TRBV5-4
d_gene: .
j_gene: TRBJ2-5
abundance: .
CDR3aa: CASSLAGERETQYF
CDR3nt: TGTGCCAGCAGCTTGGCGGGGGAAAGAGAGACCCAGTACTTC

v_gene: TRBV4-3
d_gene: TRBD1
j_gene: TRBJ2-2
abundance: .
CDR3aa: CASSQAKGQGAGELFF
CDR3nt: TGCGCCAGCAGCCAAGCCAAAGGACAGGGGGCCGGGGAGCTGTTTTTT